This T cell receptor (beta chain) was recovered during a study of identical twins (dated by TCRdb to 2016 to 2018). Looking at the study overall: The study deep-sequenced TCR alpha and beta repertoires from monozygotic twins, unrelated adults of various ages and cord blood to test whether fetal clonotypes persist. Replicate twin experiments were performed at different times using different library preparation protocols to rule out contamination.

V is reduced by 5 bases and J by 5 bases, leaving a spacing of 15 bases between them. The CDR3 sequence holds 14 residues, the cysteine and phenylalanine included. Only the CDR3 DNA stays, 42 bases, in frame from base 1. This clonotype was counted many times. Its antigen is unknown. No per-base quality is available; no much larger clone lies one base away. Overall results and qualifications from the work: Out-of-frame TCR alpha sequences shared between twins showed an excess of low generation-probability sequences compared with coincidental sharing between unrelated individuals. Because the same donors could not be followed over many years, the conclusions relied on cross-sectional statistical analysis. Zero-insertion analyses could be partly confounded by invariant T cells such as MAIT and iNKT, although diverse VJ usage argued against such confounding for most clonotypes. Fewer insertions were carried by abundant cord blood beta clonotypes; a weaker similar trend was observed in young adult naive repertoires, while no such trend was observed in memory repertoires. In beta out-of-frame sequences, excess twin sharing was weaker, because having fewer shared sequences lowered the signal-to-noise ratio. Recombination models systematically underestimated out-of-frame TCR alpha sharing in monozygotic twins but agreed with sharing between unrelated individuals.

All donors were healthy Caucasians. Three unrelated non-twin adults were also sequenced: a male aged 18 to 30, a male aged 50 to 59 and a female aged 50 to 59. Miltenyi CD45RO+ enrichment and human naive T-cell isolation kits were used to isolate memory (CD45RO+) and naive T cells from PBMC. Receptor libraries were prepared by 5' RACE. For sequencing, an Illumina HiSeq 2000 was employed. A universal primer binding site was added through template switching, and the final cDNA carried a unique molecular identifier so that TCR cDNA molecules could be counted accurately. First-strand cDNA for TCR alpha and beta chains was synthesized from specific primers in the conserved constant-segment region. To control for contamination, every cDNA library carried two barcodes: a SMART-Mk sample barcode plus Illumina barcodes. Two successive PCR steps introduced TruSeq adapter sequences along with Illumina sample barcodes. The Illumina HiSeq platform was used with custom primers to sequence TCR alpha and beta cDNA libraries. Under the source paper's analysis protocol: MiGEC processed the raw reads to extract unique molecular identifiers, while MiXCR was used to determine the CDR3 positions. Recombination models were inferred per individual with the repgenHMM and IGoR tools using an EM algorithm. Shared clonotypes were analyzed with the tcR package in R, and sharing was normalized by the product of cloneset sizes. To study raw recombination free of thymic and clonal selection effects, out-of-frame nonproductive sequences were analyzed. TCRdb cleaned the public reads at Q25 with fastp, built clones with MiXCR and kept in-frame beta chains. Rows matching on CDR3 protein sequence are summarized as one entry with the most common DNA and genes. The V and J calls and clone size come from TCRdb's table, not from the authors' own analysis. Present in this sample are about 700,000 distinct CDR3 sequences, roughly 6.2% of which were seen just once. The ten largest account for approximately 2% of the sample.

This TCR was recovered from a man younger than 30 in good health. The sequence joins TRBV12-3 or TRBV12-4 to TRBJ2-5; 6 matching bases give a weak D call of TRBD2. Sequencing input: naive T cells sorted from blood. The sample's cell subset or site label, in plain terms: cells isolated with a human naive T-cell isolation kit. The DNA is TGTGCCAGCAGTACTTTCGGGGGATTGGAGACCCAGTACTTC. Its protein is CASSTFGGLETQYF.